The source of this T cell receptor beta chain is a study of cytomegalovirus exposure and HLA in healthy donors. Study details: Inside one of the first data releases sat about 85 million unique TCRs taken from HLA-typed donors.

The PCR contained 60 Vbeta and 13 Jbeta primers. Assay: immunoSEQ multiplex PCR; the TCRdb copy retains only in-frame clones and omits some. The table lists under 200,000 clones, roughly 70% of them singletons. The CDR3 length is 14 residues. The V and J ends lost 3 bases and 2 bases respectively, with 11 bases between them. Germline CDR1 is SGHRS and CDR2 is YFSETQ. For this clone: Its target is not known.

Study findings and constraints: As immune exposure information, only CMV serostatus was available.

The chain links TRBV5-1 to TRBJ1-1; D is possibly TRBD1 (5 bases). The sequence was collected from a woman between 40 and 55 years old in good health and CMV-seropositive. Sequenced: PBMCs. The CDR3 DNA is TGCGCCAGCAGCTCCAAGGGGCCTAACACTGAAGCTTTCTTT. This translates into CASSSKGPNTEAFF.